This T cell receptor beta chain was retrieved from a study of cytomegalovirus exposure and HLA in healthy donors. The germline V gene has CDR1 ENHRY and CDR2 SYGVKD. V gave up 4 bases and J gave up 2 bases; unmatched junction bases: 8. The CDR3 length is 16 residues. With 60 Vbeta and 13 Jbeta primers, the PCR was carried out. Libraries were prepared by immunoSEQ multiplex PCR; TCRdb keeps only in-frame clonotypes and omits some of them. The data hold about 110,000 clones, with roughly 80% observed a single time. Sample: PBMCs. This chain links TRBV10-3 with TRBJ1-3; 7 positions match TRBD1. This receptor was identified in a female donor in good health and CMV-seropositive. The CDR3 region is CAISGGQTVAGNTIYF. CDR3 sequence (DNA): TGTGCCATCAGTGGGGGACAGACCGTGGCTGGAAACACCATATATTTT.